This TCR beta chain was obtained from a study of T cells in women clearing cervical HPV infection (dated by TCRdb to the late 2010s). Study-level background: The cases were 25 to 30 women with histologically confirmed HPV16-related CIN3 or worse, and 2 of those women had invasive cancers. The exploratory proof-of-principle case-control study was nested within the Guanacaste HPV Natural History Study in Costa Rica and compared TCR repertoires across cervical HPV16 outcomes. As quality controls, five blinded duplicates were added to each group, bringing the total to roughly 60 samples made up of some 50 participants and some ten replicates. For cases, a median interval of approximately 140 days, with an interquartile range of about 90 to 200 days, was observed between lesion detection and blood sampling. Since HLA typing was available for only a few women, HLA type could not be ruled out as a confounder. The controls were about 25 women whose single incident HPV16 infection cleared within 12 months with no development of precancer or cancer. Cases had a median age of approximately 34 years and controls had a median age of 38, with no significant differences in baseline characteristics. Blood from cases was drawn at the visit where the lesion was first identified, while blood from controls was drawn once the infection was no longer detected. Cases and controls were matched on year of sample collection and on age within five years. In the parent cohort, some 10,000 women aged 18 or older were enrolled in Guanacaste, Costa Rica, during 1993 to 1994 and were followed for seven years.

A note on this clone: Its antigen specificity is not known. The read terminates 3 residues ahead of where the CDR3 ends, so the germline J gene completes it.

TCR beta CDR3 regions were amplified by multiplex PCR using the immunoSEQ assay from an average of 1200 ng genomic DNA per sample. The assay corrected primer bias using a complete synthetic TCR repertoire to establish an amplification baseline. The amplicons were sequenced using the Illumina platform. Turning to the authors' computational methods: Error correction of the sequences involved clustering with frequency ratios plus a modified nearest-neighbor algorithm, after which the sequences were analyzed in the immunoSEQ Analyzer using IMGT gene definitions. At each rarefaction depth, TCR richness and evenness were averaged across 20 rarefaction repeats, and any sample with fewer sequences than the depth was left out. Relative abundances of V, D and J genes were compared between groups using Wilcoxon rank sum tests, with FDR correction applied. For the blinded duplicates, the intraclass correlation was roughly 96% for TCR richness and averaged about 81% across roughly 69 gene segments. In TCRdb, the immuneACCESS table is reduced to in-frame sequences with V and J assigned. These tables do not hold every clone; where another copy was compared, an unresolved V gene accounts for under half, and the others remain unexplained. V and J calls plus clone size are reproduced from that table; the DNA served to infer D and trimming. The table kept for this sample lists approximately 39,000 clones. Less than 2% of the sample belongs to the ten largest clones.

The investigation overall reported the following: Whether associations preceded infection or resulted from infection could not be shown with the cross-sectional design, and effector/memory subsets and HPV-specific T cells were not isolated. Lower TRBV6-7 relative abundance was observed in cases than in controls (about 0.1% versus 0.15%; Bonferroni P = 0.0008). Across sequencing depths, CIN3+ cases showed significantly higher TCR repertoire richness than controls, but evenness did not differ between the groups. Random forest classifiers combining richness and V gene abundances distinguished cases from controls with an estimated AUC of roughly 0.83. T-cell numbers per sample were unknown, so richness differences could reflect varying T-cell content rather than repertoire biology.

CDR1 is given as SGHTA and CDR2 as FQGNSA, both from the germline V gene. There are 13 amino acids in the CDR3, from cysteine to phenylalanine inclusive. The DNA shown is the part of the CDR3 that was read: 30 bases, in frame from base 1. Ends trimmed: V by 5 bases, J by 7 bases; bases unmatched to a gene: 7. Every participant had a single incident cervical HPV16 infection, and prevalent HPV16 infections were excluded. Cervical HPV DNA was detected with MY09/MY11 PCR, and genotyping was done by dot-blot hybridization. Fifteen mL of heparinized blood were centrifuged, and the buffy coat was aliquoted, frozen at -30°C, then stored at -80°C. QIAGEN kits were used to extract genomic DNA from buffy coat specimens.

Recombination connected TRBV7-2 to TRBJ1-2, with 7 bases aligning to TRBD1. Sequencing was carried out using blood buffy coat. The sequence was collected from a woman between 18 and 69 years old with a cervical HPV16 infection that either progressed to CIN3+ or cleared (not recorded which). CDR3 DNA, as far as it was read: TGTGCCAGCAGCCCAACTACAGGGGTTGGC. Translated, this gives CASSPTTGVG. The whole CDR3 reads CASSPTTGVGYTF.